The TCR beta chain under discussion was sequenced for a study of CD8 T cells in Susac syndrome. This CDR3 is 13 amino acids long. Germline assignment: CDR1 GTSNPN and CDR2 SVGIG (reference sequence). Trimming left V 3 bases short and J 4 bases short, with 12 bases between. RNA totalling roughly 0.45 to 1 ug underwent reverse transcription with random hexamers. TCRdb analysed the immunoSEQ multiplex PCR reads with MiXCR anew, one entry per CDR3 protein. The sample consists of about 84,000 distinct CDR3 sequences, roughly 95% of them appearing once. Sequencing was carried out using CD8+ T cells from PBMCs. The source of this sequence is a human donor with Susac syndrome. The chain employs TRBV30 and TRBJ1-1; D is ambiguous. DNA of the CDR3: TGTGCCTGGAGCGGCGGGGTTTTCACTGAAGCTTTCTTT. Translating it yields CAWSGGVFTEAFF. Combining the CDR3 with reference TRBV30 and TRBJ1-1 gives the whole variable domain SQTIHQWPATLVQPVGSPLSLECTVEGTSNPNLYWYRQAAGRGLQLLFYSVGIGQISSEVPQNLSASRPQDRQFILSSKKLLLSDSGFYLCAWSGGVFTEAFFGQGTRLTVV.